The 17 T cell receptor beta chains below all came from one sample that was sequenced in a study of early T cells in non-severe SARS-CoV-2 infection. TCRdb called the 5' RACE reads again in MiXCR, with one record for every CDR3 protein. The sample has 55,000 to 85,000 distinct CDR3 sequences; 9% to 10% are singletons. This material consisted of whole blood, taken at baseline. The source is an adult who was a healthcare worker with PCR-confirmed SARS-CoV-2 infection or an uninfected control (not recorded which).

A few counts support this clonotype. V is TRBV7-9 and J is TRBJ1-1; 7 bases map to TRBD1. This CDR3 has 13 residues. Trimming at V came to 5 bases and at J to 11 bases, leaving 11 bases not matched to a gene. Looked up from germline, CDR1 is SEHNR and CDR2 is FQNEAQ (reference sequence). CDR3: CASSRQGGVGAFF. The CDR3 DNA reads as TGTGCCAGCAGCCGACAGGGTGGAGTAGGGGCTTTCTTT.

Within the sample, this clonotype is medium-sized. The chain has TRBV7-9 and TRBJ2-1; D may be TRBD2 (5 bases). V was pared by 5 bases and J by 1 base, with 15 bases between. CDR3 length: 16 amino acids. Germline lookup yields CDR1 SEHNR and CDR2 FQNEAQ (reference sequence). The DNA for the CDR3 is TGTGCCAGCAGCGGTCCAGGCGGGTTGTCCTACAATGAGCAGTTCTTC. Translating it yields CASSGPGGLSYNEQFF.

This clonotype was counted many times. The V call is TRBV24-1, the J call TRBJ2-3, with TRBD1 matching 9 bases. The germline V gene has CDR1 KGHDR and CDR2 SFDVKD. The CDR3 spans 16 residues. With 3 bases clipped from V and 4 bases from J, the junction kept 7 bases outside the gene matches. CDR3 protein: CATSDPRTGEADTQYF. The CDR3 DNA reads TGTGCCACCAGTGATCCCCGGACAGGGGAGGCAGATACGCAGTATTTT.

This clonotype occurred many times. The V and J genes are TRBV14 and TRBJ2-2, with 10 bases lining up with TRBD1. Germline values: CDR1 SGHDN, CDR2 FVKESK. This CDR3 contains 19 residues. With 0 bases clipped from V and 1 base from J, the junction kept 8 bases outside the gene matches. CDR3 sequence reads: CASSQDLRQGALNTGELFF. The CDR3 nucleotides are TGTGCCAGCAGCCAAGATCTGCGACAGGGGGCTTTGAACACCGGGGAGCTGTTTTTT.

The chain links TRBV12-3 or TRBV12-4 to TRBJ2-1; D is perhaps TRBD1 (6 bases). The V end lost 7 bases, the J end lost 7 bases, and 14 bases lay between the germline ends. This CDR3 spans 13 amino acids. CDR3 loop: CASTQQGWNEQFF. Here the CDR3 DNA reads TGTGCCAGCACCCAACAGGGTTGGAATGAGCAGTTCTTC.

This clonotype was observed at least ten times. The chain uses TRBV7-2 and TRBJ1-1, with D possibly matching TRBD1 (6 bases). This CDR3 contains 16 residues. Germline V gives CDR1 SGHTA, CDR2 FQGNSA. V dropped 5 bases and J dropped 0 bases, with 16 bases sitting between them. The CDR3: CASSPPGGAMNTEAFF. The CDR3 DNA reads TGTGCCAGCAGCCCCCCCGGGGGGGCCATGAACACTGAAGCTTTCTTT. The full variable domain, its missing parts supplied by reference TRBV7-2 and TRBJ1-1, is GAGVSQSPSNKVTEKGKDVELRCDPISGHTALYWYRQSLGQGLEFLIYFQGNSAPDKSGLPSDRFSAERTGGSVSTLTIQRTQQEDSAVYLCASSPPGGAMNTEAFFGQGTRLTVV.

Ten or more counts support this clonotype. This chain connects TRBV30 to TRBJ1-2; D perhaps matches TRBD1 (6 bases). The CDR3 covers 15 residues. Germline CDR1 GTSNPN, CDR2 SVGIG (reference sequence). V was clipped by 1 base and J by 4 bases, with 16 bases between them. The CDR3: CAWSAPIGQRYGYTF. The DNA for the CDR3 is TGTGCCTGGAGTGCACCAATCGGACAGCGCTATGGCTACACCTTC.

At least ten counts were recorded for this clonotype. J is TRBJ1-4 and V is TRBV28, with 7 bases identical to TRBD1. Looked up from germline, CDR1 is MDHEN and CDR2 is SYDVKM. The V and J ends lost 6 bases and 2 bases, in that order; junction bases with no gene match: 3. CDR3 length: 14 amino acids. The CDR3 region has the DNA TGTGCCAGCAGCCGGGACAGTACTAATGAAAAACTGTTTTTT. Its translation: CASSRDSTNEKLFF.

In this sample, this clonotype turned up many times. The chain's CDR3 is CAIGTSGSYEQYF. CDR3 bases: TGTGCCATCGGGACTAGCGGTTCCTACGAGCAGTACTTC. The chain combines TRBV10-3 with TRBJ2-7; 11 nucleotides agree with TRBD2. Germline CDR1 is ENHRY and CDR2 is SYGVKD. The CDR3 totals 13 residues. The J segment lost 1 base and the V segment lost 8 bases, leaving 1 base of the junction unmatched.

The rearrangement joins TRBV2 to TRBJ1-3; no firm D call. This CDR3 has 15 residues. Germline V CDR1 and CDR2: SNHLY, FYNNEI. The ends were cut back, 7 bases at V and 0 bases at J, with 13 bases in the middle. Here the CDR3 reads CASISNAGSGNTIYF. CDR3 DNA sequence: TGTGCCAGCATCTCGAACGCAGGCTCTGGAAACACCATATATTTT.

At least ten counts were recorded for this clonotype. The chain uses TRBV20-1 and TRBJ2-3; either TRBD1 or TRBD2 may supply D (5 bases each). The CDR3 length is 14 residues. Trimming stripped 6 bases from V and 0 bases from J, with 13 bases between. Germline CDR1 reads DFQATT; CDR2 reads SNEGSKA (reference sequence). The CDR3 sequence is CSATGTASTDTQYF. For the CDR3, the DNA is TGCAGTGCCACTGGGACGGCTAGCACAGATACGCAGTATTTT.

This clonotype was picked up many times. V usage is TRBV7-2 and J usage is TRBJ1-2; no definite D call. The CDR3 has 14 amino acids. CDR1 is SGHTA and CDR2 is FQGNSA in the germline V gene. The ends were cut back, 1 base at V and 5 bases at J, with 11 bases in the middle. The CDR3 region has the DNA TGTGCCAGCAGCTTAGATCGAGACCTGTATGGCTACACCTTC. Translation gives CASSLDRDLYGYTF.

This clonotype was found many times. The rearrangement links TRBV2 to TRBJ2-7; D could derive from TRBD1 or TRBD2 (6 bases each). The V gene lost 7 bases and the J gene lost 2 bases, with 12 bases spanning the gap. The CDR3 sequence is 13 residues long. In germline, CDR1 is SNHLY, CDR2 FYNNEI. CDR3 sequence (DNA): TGTGCCAGCACGAAGGGGGGTGCCTACGAGCAGTACTTC. Its protein is CASTKGGAYEQYF.

This clonotype has just a few counts. The rearrangement joins TRBV4-1 to TRBJ1-6, with D uncertain. V was shortened by 0 bases and J by 8 bases, with 8 bases between the two germline ends. Germline loops: CDR1 MGHRA, CDR2 YSYEKL. This CDR3 contains 14 residues. The CDR3 sequence: CASSQERRDSPLHF. CDR3 bases: TGCGCCAGCAGCCAAGAAAGAAGAGATTCACCCCTCCACTTT.

This clonotype came up many times. V gene TRBV3-1 combines with J gene TRBJ2-1, with 8 nucleotides matching TRBD1. The CDR3 sequence is 14 residues long. Germline V gene data show CDR1 as LGHDT and CDR2 as YNNKEL (reference sequence). V shed 6 bases, J shed 7 bases, and the junction held 8 bases outside the gene matches. The CDR3 DNA follows: TGTGCCAGCAGTGGACAGGGCGGTAAGAATGAGCAGTTCTTC. Translation: CASSGQGGKNEQFF.

This clonotype was detected many times. The gene calls are TRBV10-3 and TRBJ1-2; 8 nucleotides agree with TRBD1. CDR1 and CDR2 from the germline V gene are ENHRY and SYGVKD. This CDR3 has 15 residues. With V trimmed by 2 bases and J by 8 bases, 10 bases remained unmatched. In DNA, the CDR3 is TGTGCCATCAGTGAGCAAACAGGGGGAAGGAGAGGCTACACCTTC. It specifies CAISEQTGGRRGYTF.

This clonotype was seen repeatedly, ten times or more. J is TRBJ2-3 and V is TRBV29-1; possibly TRBD2 for D (6 bases). This CDR3 is built from 13 residues. From germline, CDR1 is SQVTM and CDR2 ANQGSEA. Deletions cut 7 bases from V and 6 bases from J, with 17 bases between. As DNA, the CDR3 is TGCAGCGCTCAAAAGGGCCTAGCGGATACGCAGTATTTT. Protein: CSAQKGLADTQYF.